The clone carrying this TCR beta chain was picked up a small number of times. Its antigen is undetermined. The library protocol tagged individual cDNA molecules with unique molecular identifiers. A single record per CDR3 protein comes from TCRdb applying MiXCR to the 5' RACE reads. This table has about 40,000 distinct CDR3 sequences, roughly 5% appearing once. This specimen belongs to a study of early T cells in non-severe SARS-CoV-2 infection. Study context: Sequencing used unsorted whole-blood bulk RNA, so chains lack pairing. Findings of the study overall: In VDJdb matching, anti-spike CD8 responses were favored while private and CD4 specificities went missing.

Sequenced material: whole blood. The source is an adult who was a healthcare worker with PCR-confirmed SARS-CoV-2 infection or an uninfected control (not recorded which).

The CDR3 is CASSAGTDYGYTF. CDR3 sequence (DNA): TGTGCCAGCAGCGCCGGGACAGACTATGGCTACACCTTC. V usage is TRBV7-6 and J usage is TRBJ1-2; the match to TRBD1 covers 7 bases. After removal of 5 bases from V and 3 bases from J, the junction contained 3 bases not matched to a gene. Germline-derived CDR1 and CDR2 are SGHVS and FNYEAQ. There are 13 residues in the CDR3.